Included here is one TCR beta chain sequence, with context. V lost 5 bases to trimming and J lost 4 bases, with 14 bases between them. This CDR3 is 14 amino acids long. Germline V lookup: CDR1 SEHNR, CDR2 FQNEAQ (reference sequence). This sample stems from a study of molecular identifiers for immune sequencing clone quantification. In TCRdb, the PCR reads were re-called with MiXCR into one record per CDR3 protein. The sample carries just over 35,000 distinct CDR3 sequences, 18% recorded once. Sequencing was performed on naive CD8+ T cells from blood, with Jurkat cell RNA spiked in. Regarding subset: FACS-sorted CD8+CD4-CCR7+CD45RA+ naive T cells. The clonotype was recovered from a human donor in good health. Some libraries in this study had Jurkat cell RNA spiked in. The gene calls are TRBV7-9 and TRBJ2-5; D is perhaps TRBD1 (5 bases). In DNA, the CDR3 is TGTGCCAGCAGCCCAGTAGGGGTTTCAGAGACCCAGTACTTC. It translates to CASSPVGVSETQYF. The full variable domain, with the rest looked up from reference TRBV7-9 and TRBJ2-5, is DTGVSQNPRHKITKRGQNVTFRCDPISEHNRLYWYRQTLGQGPEFLTYFQNEAQLEKSRLLSDRFSAERPKGSFSTLEIQRTEQGDSAMYLCASSPVGVSETQYFGPGTRLLVL.